The 21 T cell receptor beta chains below come from one sample, sequenced in a study of shared clonotypes between healthy human individuals. The method was immunoSEQ multiplex PCR; TCRdb's version includes in-frame clones alone and lacks a portion of them. This sample carries fewer than 3 million clones, under 95% of them seen once, and the ten largest clones take 0.37%. The sample taken for sequencing was naive CD4+ T cells from PBMCs. Described subset: CD45RA+ positively selected. These receptors came from a man aged 18 to 30 in good health. Some clones in this sample may be carry-over from other donors' samples.

The chain carries TRBV5-1 and TRBJ2-7, with 8 bases that match TRBD1. Germline V lookup: CDR1 SGHRS, CDR2 YFSETQ. The CDR3 covers 16 residues. J was trimmed by 2 bases and V by 1 base; bases with no gene match: 8. The CDR3 region is CASSLPKDRATYEQYF. DNA of the CDR3: TGCGCCAGCAGCTTGCCTAAGGACAGGGCGACCTACGAGCAGTACTTC.

The genes are TRBV6-5 and TRBJ1-5; TRBD1 matches 8 bases. V dropped 4 bases and J dropped 0; count of bases not matched to a gene: 2. The CDR3 is made up of 15 amino acids. The V gene's germline CDR1 is MNHEY and CDR2 SVGAGI. The CDR3 DNA reads as TGTGCCAGCAGTTCACAGGGGGGTAGCAATCAGCCCCAGCATTTT. This encodes CASSSQGGSNQPQHF.

The V and J genes are TRBV2 and TRBJ2-7, with 9 bases matching TRBD1. The CDR3 runs 14 residues. The germline gives CDR1 SNHLY, CDR2 FYNNEI. V gave up 6 bases and J gave up 5 bases; unmatched junction bases: 8. The DNA for the CDR3 is TGTGCCAGCAGGGTACAGGGGGCCCTCCACGAGCAGTACTTC. Amino acid sequence: CASRVQGALHEQYF.

V usage is TRBV7-9 and J usage is TRBJ2-1; 9 bases fit TRBD1. The germline V gene has CDR1 SEHNR and CDR2 FQNEAQ (reference sequence). With 5 bases clipped from V and 4 bases from J, the junction kept 3 bases outside the gene matches. The CDR3 extends over 14 amino acids. The CDR3 is CASSPDRGYNEQFF. Written as DNA, the CDR3 is TGTGCCAGCAGCCCGGACAGGGGTTACAATGAGCAGTTCTTC.

The rearrangement joins TRBV5-6 to TRBJ1-2; D is ambiguous. This CDR3 is 13 amino acids long. V lost 1 base to trimming and J lost 4 bases, with 8 bases between them. CDR1 is SGHDT and CDR2 is YYEEEE in the germline V gene. The CDR3 DNA is TGTGCCAGCAGCTTGTGGGGAAGCTATGGCTACACCTTC. As protein: CASSLWGSYGYTF.

This sequence joins TRBV9 and TRBJ2-5, with D possibly matching TRBD2 (6 bases). The germline V gene encodes CDR1 SGDLS and CDR2 YYNGEE. V lost 4 bases, J lost 4 bases, and 17 bases lay in between. This CDR3 has 15 residues. The CDR3: CASSSRLVGAETQYF. The CDR3 nucleotides are TGTGCCAGCAGCTCAAGACTAGTTGGGGCAGAGACCCAGTACTTC.

CDR3 in amino acids: CASSPWSGRTHNEQFF. CDR3 coding DNA: TGTGCCAGCAGCCCCTGGAGCGGGAGGACCCACAATGAGCAGTTCTTC. The chain employs TRBV7-9 and TRBJ2-1; TRBD2 aligns across 9 bases. The CDR3 sequence is 16 residues long. The germline gives CDR1 SEHNR, CDR2 FQNEAQ (reference sequence). The J segment lost 5 bases and the V segment lost 5 bases, leaving 10 bases of the junction unmatched. Drawing the rest from reference TRBV7-9 and TRBJ2-1, the complete variable domain is DTGVSQNPRHKITKRGQNVTFRCDPISEHNRLYWYRQTLGQGPEFLTYFQNEAQLEKSRLLSDRFSAERPKGSFSTLEIQRTEQGDSAMYLCASSPWSGRTHNEQFFGPGTRLTVL.

This rearrangement joins TRBV30 to TRBJ1-1; no reliable D call. Germline CDR1 is GTSNPN and CDR2 is SVGIG (reference sequence). The germline V and J ends were trimmed by 5 bases and 4 bases, with 11 bases remaining between them. This CDR3 is 12 amino acids long. The CDR3 region is CAWGRLSTEAFF. As DNA, the CDR3 is TGTGCCTGGGGCAGACTGAGCACTGAAGCTTTCTTT.

This chain connects TRBV19 to TRBJ1-4; maybe TRBD1 (5 bases). Per the germline V gene, CDR1 is LNHDA and CDR2 is SQIVND (reference sequence). The CDR3 is 14 amino acids. Trimming left V 10 bases short and J 10 bases short, with 22 bases between. CDR3 sequence (DNA): TGTGCCACGAAACTGGGAGGGGTTCAAGGAAAACTGTTTTTT. Translated: CATKLGGVQGKLFF.

V gene TRBV19 combines with J gene TRBJ1-3, with 9 bases lining up with TRBD1. The CDR3 spans 20 residues. V shed 5 bases, J shed 0 bases, and the junction held 17 bases outside the gene matches. Germline values: CDR1 LNHDA, CDR2 SQIVND (reference sequence). The CDR3 is CASSPNPGQGNPHSGNTIYF. The CDR3 DNA sequence: TGTGCCAGTAGTCCAAACCCGGGACAGGGAAACCCCCACTCTGGAAACACCATATATTTT.

This chain links TRBV7-3 with TRBJ2-1; TRBD2 is a possible D gene (6 bases). The germline V gene encodes CDR1 SGHTA and CDR2 FQGTGA. V gave up 3 bases and J gave up 6 bases, with 15 bases separating them. The CDR3 is 15 amino acids. The DNA of the CDR3 is TGTGCCAGCAGCTTCGGAGGGCCGTCTCTCAATGAGCAGTTCTTC. Encoded protein: CASSFGGPSLNEQFF.

The rearrangement uses TRBV28 and TRBJ1-2, with a possible D match to TRBD1 (5 bases). The germline CDR1 and CDR2 sequences are MDHEN and SYDVKM. Trimming stripped 7 bases from V and 1 base from J, with 16 bases between. The CDR3 length is 15 residues. CDR3 sequence: CASTGGALLNYGYTF. The DNA of the CDR3 is TGTGCCAGCACTGGAGGGGCCCTACTTAACTATGGCTACACCTTC.

This chain connects TRBV4-2 to TRBJ2-7, with no clear D. CDR1 and CDR2 from the germline V gene are LGHNA and YNFKEQ. Trimming shortened V by 1 base and J by 3 bases, and 13 bases separated the two germline ends. The CDR3 contains 15 residues. CDR3 in amino acids: CASSQGSRMDYEQYF. The CDR3 DNA reads as TGTGCCAGCAGCCAAGGATCTAGGATGGACTACGAGCAGTACTTC.

A few counts support this clone. This chain joins TRBV29-1 and TRBJ1-1; D possibly corresponds to TRBD1 (5 bases). This CDR3 is built from 15 residues. The V gene lost 4 bases and the J gene lost 5 bases, with 20 bases spanning the gap. Germline V lookup: CDR1 SQVTM, CDR2 ANQGSEA. The CDR3 DNA reads as TGCAGCGTTGCCCGGGGAGGGGCAGGGCCAACTGAAGCTTTCTTT. This encodes CSVARGGAGPTEAFF.

The chain recombines TRBV7-9 with TRBJ2-2, with D uncertain. The length of the CDR3 is 14 residues. The germline V gene has CDR1 SEHNR and CDR2 FQNEAQ (reference sequence). Deletions cut 0 bases from V and 5 bases from J, with 7 bases between. DNA of the CDR3: TGTGCCAGCAGCTTAGCGTTACAGACCGGGGAGCTGTTTTTT. It specifies CASSLALQTGELFF.

The chain uses TRBV2 and TRBJ2-3; D is perhaps TRBD1 (7 bases). The V and J ends lost 3 bases and 1 base respectively, with 11 bases between them. CDR3 length: 15 residues. Per the germline V gene, CDR1 is SNHLY and CDR2 is FYNNEI. The CDR3 nucleotides are TGTGCCAGCAGTGAGCGGGGACAGCGCACAGATACGCAGTATTTT. Translating gives CASSERGQRTDTQYF.

On this clone itself: Different DNA sequences within this sample yield the same CDR3. The V gene is TRBV28, the J gene TRBJ1-5, with TRBD1 as a possible D gene (6 bases). This CDR3 has 15 amino acids. The V end lost 3 bases, the J end lost 3 bases, and 12 bases lay between the germline ends. CDR1 and CDR2 from the germline V gene are MDHEN and SYDVKM. CDR3 in amino acids: CASSFPDRFNQPQHF. CDR3 sequence (DNA): TGTGCCAGCAGTTTCCCCGACAGGTTCAATCAGCCCCAGCATTTT.

The V call is TRBV9, the J call TRBJ1-5; 9 nucleotides agree with TRBD1. CDR1 is SGDLS, CDR2 YYNGEE, per germline. The CDR3 loop spans 15 amino acids. Trimming at V came to 3 bases and at J to 1 base, leaving 2 bases not matched to a gene. CDR3 nucleotide sequence: TGTGCCAGCAGCGGTGGACAGGGGAGCAATCAGCCCCAGCATTTT. This gives the protein CASSGGQGSNQPQHF.

This rearrangement joins TRBV5-6 to TRBJ2-5; 7 positions agree with TRBD1. Judging by the DNA end, TRBJ2-7 fits better; the J call may be wrong. From germline, CDR1 is SGHDT and CDR2 YYEEEE. This CDR3 has 18 amino acids. The CDR3 DNA is TGTGCCAGCAGCTTTTTCACGCTACGACAGGGCGCTGCCTACGAGCAGTACTTC. Amino acid sequence: CASSFFTLRQGAAYEQYF.

The chain combines TRBV30 with TRBJ2-1, with 10 bases matching TRBD1. Unmatched junction bases numbered 5, after V lost 5 bases and J lost 1 base. The CDR3 length is 15 residues. In germline, CDR1 is GTSNPN, CDR2 SVGIG (reference sequence). CDR3 DNA: TGTGCCTGGGCGGGGGGACAGGGGTCCTACAATGAGCAGTTCTTC. Protein sequence: CAWAGGQGSYNEQFF.

The V call is TRBV12-1, the J call TRBJ2-1; the DNA was not compared with TRBD2, the D call given in the table. TRBV12-1 is a listed pseudogene. The CDR3 contains 16 residues. The CDR3 sequence: CASSFLLAGGHGEQFF. CDR3 DNA sequence: TGTGCCAGCAGCTTTTTACTAGCGGGAGGGCACGGTGAGCAGTTCTTC.